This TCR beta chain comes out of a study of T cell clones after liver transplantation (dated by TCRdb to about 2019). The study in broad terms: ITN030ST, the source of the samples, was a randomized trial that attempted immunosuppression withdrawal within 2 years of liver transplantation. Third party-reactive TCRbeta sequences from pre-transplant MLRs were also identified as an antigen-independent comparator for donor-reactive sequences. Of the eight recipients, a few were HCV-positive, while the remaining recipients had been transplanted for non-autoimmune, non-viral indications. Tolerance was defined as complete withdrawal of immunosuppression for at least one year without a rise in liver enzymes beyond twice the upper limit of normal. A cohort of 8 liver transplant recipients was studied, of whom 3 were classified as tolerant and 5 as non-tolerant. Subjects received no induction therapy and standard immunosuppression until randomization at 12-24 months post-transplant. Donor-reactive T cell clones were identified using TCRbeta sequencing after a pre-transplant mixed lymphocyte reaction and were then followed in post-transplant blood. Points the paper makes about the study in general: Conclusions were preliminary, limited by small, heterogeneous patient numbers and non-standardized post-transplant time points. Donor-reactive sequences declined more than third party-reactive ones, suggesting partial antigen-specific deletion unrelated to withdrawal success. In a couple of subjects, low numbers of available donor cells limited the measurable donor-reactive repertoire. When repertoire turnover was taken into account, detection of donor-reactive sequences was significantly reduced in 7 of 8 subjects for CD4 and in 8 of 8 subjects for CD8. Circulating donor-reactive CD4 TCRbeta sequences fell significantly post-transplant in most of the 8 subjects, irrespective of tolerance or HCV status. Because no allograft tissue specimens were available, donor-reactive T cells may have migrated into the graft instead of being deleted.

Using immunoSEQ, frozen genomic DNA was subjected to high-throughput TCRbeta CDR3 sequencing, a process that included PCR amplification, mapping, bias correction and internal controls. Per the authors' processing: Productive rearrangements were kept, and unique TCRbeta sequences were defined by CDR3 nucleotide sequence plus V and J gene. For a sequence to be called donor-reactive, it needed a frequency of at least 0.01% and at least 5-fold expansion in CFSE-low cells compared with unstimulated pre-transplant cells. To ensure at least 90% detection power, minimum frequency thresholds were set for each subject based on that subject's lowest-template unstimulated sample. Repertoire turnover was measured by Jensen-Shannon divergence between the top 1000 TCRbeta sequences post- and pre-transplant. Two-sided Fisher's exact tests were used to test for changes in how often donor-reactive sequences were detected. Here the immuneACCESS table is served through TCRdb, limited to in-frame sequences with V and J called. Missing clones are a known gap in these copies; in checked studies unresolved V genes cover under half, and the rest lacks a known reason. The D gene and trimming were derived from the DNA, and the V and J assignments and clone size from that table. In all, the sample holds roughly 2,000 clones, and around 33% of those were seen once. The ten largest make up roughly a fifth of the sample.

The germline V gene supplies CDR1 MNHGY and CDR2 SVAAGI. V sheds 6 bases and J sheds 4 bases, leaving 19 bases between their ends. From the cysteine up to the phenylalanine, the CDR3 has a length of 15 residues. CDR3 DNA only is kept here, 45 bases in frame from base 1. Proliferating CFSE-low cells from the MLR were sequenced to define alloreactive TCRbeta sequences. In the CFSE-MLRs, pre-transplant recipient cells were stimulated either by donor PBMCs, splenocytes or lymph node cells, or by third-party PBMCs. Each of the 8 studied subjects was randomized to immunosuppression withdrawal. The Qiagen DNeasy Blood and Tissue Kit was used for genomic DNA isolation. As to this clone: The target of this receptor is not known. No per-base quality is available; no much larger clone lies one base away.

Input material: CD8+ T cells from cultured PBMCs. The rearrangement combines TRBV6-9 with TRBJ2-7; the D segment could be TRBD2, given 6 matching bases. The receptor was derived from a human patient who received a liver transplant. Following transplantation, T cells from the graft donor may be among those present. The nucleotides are TGTGCCAGCAGCGCGTTTGGGGGGATAGCGTACGAGCAGTACTTC. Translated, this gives CASSAFGGIAYEQYF.